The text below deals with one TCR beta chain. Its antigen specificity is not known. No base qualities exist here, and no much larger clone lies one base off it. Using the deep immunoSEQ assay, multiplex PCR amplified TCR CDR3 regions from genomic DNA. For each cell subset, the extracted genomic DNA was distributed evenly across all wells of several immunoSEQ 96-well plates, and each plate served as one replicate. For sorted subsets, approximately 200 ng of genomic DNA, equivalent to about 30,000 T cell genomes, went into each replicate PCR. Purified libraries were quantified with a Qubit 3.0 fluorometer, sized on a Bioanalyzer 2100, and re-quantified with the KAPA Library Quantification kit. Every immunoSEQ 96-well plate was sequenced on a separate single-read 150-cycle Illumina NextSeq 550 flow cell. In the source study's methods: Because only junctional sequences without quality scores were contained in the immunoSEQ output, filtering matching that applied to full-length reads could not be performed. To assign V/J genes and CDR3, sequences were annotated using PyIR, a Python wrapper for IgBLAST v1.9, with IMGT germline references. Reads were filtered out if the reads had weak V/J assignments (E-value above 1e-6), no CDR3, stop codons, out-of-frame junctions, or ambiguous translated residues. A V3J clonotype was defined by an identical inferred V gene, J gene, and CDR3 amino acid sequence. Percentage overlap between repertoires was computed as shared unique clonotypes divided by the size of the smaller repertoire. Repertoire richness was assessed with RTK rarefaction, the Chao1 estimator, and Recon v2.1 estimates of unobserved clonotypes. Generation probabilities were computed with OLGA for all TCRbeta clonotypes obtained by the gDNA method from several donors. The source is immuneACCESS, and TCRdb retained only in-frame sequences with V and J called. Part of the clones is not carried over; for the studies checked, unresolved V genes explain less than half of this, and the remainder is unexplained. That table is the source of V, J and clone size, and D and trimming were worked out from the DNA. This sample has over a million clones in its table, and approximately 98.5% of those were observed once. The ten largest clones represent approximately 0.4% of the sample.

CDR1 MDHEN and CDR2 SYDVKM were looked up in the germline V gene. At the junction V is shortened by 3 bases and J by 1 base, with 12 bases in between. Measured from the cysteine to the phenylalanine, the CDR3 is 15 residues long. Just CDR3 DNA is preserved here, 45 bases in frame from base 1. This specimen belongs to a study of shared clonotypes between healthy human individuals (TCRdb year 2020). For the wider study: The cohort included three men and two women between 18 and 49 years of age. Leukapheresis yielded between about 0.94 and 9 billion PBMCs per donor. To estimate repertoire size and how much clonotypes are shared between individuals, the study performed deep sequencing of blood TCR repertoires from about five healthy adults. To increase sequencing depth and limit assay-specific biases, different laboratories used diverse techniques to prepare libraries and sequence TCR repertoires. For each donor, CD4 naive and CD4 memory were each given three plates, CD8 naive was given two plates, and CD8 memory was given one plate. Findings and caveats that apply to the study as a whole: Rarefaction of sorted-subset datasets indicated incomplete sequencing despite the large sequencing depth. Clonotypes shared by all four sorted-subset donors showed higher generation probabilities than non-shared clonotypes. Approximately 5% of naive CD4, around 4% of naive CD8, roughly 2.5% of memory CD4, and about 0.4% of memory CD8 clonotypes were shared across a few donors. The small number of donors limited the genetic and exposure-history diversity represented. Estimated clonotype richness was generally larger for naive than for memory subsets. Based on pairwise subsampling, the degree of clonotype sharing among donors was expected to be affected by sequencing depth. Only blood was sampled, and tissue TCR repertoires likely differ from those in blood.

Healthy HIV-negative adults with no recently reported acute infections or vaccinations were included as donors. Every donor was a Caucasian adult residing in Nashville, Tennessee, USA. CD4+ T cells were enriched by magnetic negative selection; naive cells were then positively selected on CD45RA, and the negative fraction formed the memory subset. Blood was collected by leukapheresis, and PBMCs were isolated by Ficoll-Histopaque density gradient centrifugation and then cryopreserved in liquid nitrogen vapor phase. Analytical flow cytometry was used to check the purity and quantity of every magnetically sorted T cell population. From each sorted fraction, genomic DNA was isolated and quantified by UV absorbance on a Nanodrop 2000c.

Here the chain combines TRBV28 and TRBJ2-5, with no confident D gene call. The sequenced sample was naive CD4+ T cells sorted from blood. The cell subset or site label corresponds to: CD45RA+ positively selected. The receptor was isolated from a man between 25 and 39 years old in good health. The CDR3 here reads CASSLLNGVQETQYF. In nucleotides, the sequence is TGTGCCAGCAGTTTGCTAAACGGAGTCCAAGAGACCCAGTACTTC. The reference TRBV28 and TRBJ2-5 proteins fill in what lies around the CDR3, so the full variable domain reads DVKVTQSSRYLVKRTGEKVFLECVQDMDHENMFWYRQDPGLGLRLIYFSYDVKMKEKGDIPEGYSVSREKKERFSLILESASTNQTSMYLCASSLLNGVQETQYFGPGTRLLVL.